This T cell receptor beta chain was recorded in a study of blood T cell repertoires in COVID-19 (dated by TCRdb to the early 2020s). Study-wide context: Samples from collaborators originated in the United States, Italy and Spain and spanned both the acute and convalescent phases of COVID-19. A de-identified subject ID, COVID-19 status, age in years and sex were almost always included in the sample metadata. Deeply sampled blood TCRbeta repertoires from subjects exposed to, actively infected with, or recovered from COVID-19 were included in the dataset. The samples were drawn from the first 160 participants of the ongoing ImmuneRACE study and from 1,254 subjects provided by 6 global collaborators. Where HLA class I and class II types were available, the types were taken from metadata supplied by the sample provider, not from assay-based typing. The material from the prospective study consisted of cDNA or gDNA derived from T cells, B-cell-depleted T cells, or PBMCs. The repertoires were released in a freely available public database intended as a resource for research on the immune response to SARS-CoV-2. Broad study findings and their caveats: The amount of clinical and demographic metadata varied by source and participant and was provided uncurated.

A second Seattle source provided samples from volunteer blood donors who had recovered from COVID-19. Whole blood was collected in K2EDTA tubes by collaborating institutions according to the institutions' own protocols. Collaborator samples were shipped for TCRbeta analysis as frozen whole blood, isolated PBMCs, or DNA extracted from either sample type. The immunoSEQ Assay, a bias-controlled multiplex PCR, was used to amplify TCRbeta CDR3 regions from genomic DNA. Regarding the original processing steps: Nucleated cell counts per sample were estimated from amplification of reference gene primers within the assay. To quantify the absolute abundance of each unique TCRbeta CDR3 rearrangement, sequence reads were collapsed and filtered. For each sample, productive Simpson clonality was calculated as the square root of Simpson's diversity index across productive rearrangements. What TCRdb holds here is the immuneACCESS table cut down to in-frame rearrangements. Part of the clones is not present; checked against another copy, under half of the missing clones reflect an unresolved V gene, and the others are unexplained. V and J calls and clone size are given by that table; D and trimming were obtained from the DNA. The sample includes 200,000 to 250,000 clones, with roughly 85% observed a single time. About 12% of the sample is held by the ten biggest clonotypes.

Ends trimmed: V by 6 bases, J by 5 bases; bases unmatched to a gene: 4. The CDR3 holds 13 amino acids from the cysteine to the phenylalanine. Of the read, only the CDR3 DNA is kept; its 39 bases are in frame from base 1. In its sample, this clone was seen a few times. It has no known antigen specificity. No per-base quality is available; no much larger clone lies one base away. This TCR was recovered from a woman under 30 who had recovered from COVID-19. The V and J segments used are TRBV12-3 or TRBV12-4 and TRBJ1-5; TRBD1 agrees with 7 junctional bases. The sequenced sample was peripheral blood. The base sequence is TGTGCCAGCAGGCGACAGGGCGATCAGCCCCAGCATTTT. Translated, it reads CASRRQGDQPQHF.